The following is a T cell receptor beta chain sequence with its context. No antigen is known for it. Nothing much larger sits one base from this clone, and base qualities are not available. The CDR3 numbers 16 residues from cysteine through phenylalanine. CDR3 DNA only is kept here, 48 bases in frame from base 1. From V the trimming removes 3 bases and from J it removes 0 bases, while the gene matches leave 3 bases of the junction unaccounted for. CDR1 and CDR2 were assigned from the germline V gene as SGDLS and YYNGEE. The method was the immunoSEQ multiplex PCR assay. Rearranged TCR beta chain sequences were amplified using the hsTCRB Kit according to the manufacturer's protocol. TCRB libraries were sequenced on an Illumina MiSeq. In the original analysis: The kit vendor's proprietary platform handled demultiplexing, trimming and gene mapping. TCRdb provides this immuneACCESS table in a form limited to in-frame rearrangements. Some clones are lacking; in checked studies, under half of them reflect an unresolved V gene, and why the rest are absent is not known. V and J calls and clone size are those listed in that table; D and trimming were worked out from the DNA. This sample gives about 38,000 clones in total; about four fifths of them show up just once. Together, the top ten hold around 5% of the sample.

The sample comes from a study of a mutant IDH1 vaccine in newly diagnosed glioma (dated by TCRdb to the early 2020s). As for the study more broadly: Across visits V03 through V10, patients got a total of eight vaccinations, given in weeks 1, 3, 5, 7, 11, 15, 19 and 23. Prior to enrollment, standard therapy consisting of radiotherapy alone, temozolomide alone, or radiochemotherapy with temozolomide had been administered to patients, with the combination being received by most patients. Longitudinal TCRB deep sequencing was performed for roughly 25 treated patients wherever samples were available for exploratory analyses. Of the roughly 32 patients who were treated, around 60% were male and approximately 40% were female, and the mean age was around 40 years. Six visits were used for peripheral blood collection: V03 (baseline), V05, V07, V10, V12 and V13. Vaccination began 4-6 weeks after radiotherapy alone, or alongside temozolomide cycles in the chemotherapy-containing groups.

Reading the label with the study, this specimen's time point is: week 23, last vaccination. A 20-mer mutant IDH1 peptide at 300 micrograms in Montanide made up each vaccine dose, which was injected subcutaneously together with topical imiquimod. All donors had newly diagnosed IDH1-mutant astrocytomas of WHO grade 3 or 4 that showed loss of nuclear ATRX. The samples were drawn from NOA16, a multicentre, single-arm, open-label phase I trial in Germany that tested a mutant IDH1 peptide vaccine in humans for the first time. The DNeasy Blood and Tissue Kit was used to extract genomic DNA from EDTA blood for TCRB sequencing. Broad study findings and their caveats: Across multiple MHC alleles, vaccine-induced immune responses were seen in 90% to 95% of patients. PBMC samples for TCRB deep sequencing were selected based on availability. Changes in the top peripheral T cell clonotypes picked up by TCRB sequencing did not appear to be linked to pseudoprogression. The authors noted that analyses of patient blood samples could not be reproduced because of sample limitations.

The sequence derives from a man aged 35 to 55 with glioma. This sequence uses TRBV9 and TRBJ2-3, with 11 central nucleotides matching TRBD2. Material: PBMCs, obtained from a glioma patient whose treatment included an IDH1 peptide vaccine. The nucleotides are TGTGCCAGCAGCGGACTAGCGGGGCTTAGCACAGATACGCAGTATTTT. This gives the protein CASSGLAGLSTDTQYF. The CDR3, completed at both ends by the reference TRBV9 and TRBJ2-3 genes, gives the full variable domain DSGVTQTPKHLITATGQRVTLRCSPRSGDLSVYWYQQSLDQGLQFLIQYYNGEERAKGNILERFSAQQFPDLHSELNLSSLELGDSALYFCASSGLAGLSTDTQYFGPGTRLTVL.